This entry concerns a single TCR beta chain. Nashville, Tennessee was home to all donors, each a Caucasian adult. This CDR3 spans 14 amino acids. This sample is drawn from a study of shared clonotypes between healthy human individuals. Researchers sequenced unsorted PBMC DNA using ten immunoSEQ deep assay plates. TCRdb's copy holds only in-frame clones and misses some; the assay was immunoSEQ multiplex PCR. This sample has a few hundred thousand clones, with around three quarters found just once. The material sequenced was PBMCs. The clonotype comes from a woman between 40 and 50 years old in good health. Some clones in this sample may be carry-over from other donors' samples. The rearrangement uses TRBV7-5 and TRBJ1-1. TRBV7-5 represents a pseudogene. The CDR3 sequence: CARSLGGRDTEAFF. CDR3 nucleotide sequence: TGTGCCAGAAGCTTAGGGGGAAGAGACACTGAAGCTTTCTTT.